This TCR beta chain was documented in a study of blood T cell repertoires in COVID-19. Study as a whole: PBMCs, B-cell-depleted T cells, or T cells provided the cDNA or gDNA that made up the material.

Authors' methods: Scientists estimated how many nucleated cells there were by amplifying reference gene primers. The assay was immunoSEQ multiplex PCR, and TCRdb's table has in-frame clones only and misses some. That table supplies the V and J calls and clone size; D and trimming were determined from the DNA. The data contain 120,000 to 150,000 clones, 87% of them singletons. V gave up 0 bases and J gave up 1 base, with 6 bases separating them. There are 14 residues in the CDR3. Germline V lookup: CDR1 LGHNA, CDR2 YSLEER. Input material: peripheral blood. The rearrangement uses TRBV4-3 and TRBJ1-1; the D gene is possibly TRBD1 (6 bases). The TCR originated in a middle-aged woman with acute or convalescent COVID-19. CDR3 nucleotide sequence: TGCGCCAGCAGCCAAGAACAGGGGAACACTGAAGCTTTCTTT. Its translation is CASSQEQGNTEAFF.